Listed below are T cell receptor beta chains from one sample, sequenced in a study of tumor and adjacent non-tumor tissue in lung cancer. TCRdb passed the multiplex PCR reads through MiXCR, listing each CDR3 protein once. This sample yields over 35,000 distinct CDR3 sequences, of which over 55% are seen a single time; about 50% belongs to the top ten. The sequenced sample was distant non-tumor lung tissue. Every receptor here comes from a man in his forties or fifties with non-small cell lung cancer. Each CDR3 is given with its conserved first and last residue. The order of the fields is clone size, J gene, V gene, D gene, CDR3 protein, CDR3 DNA. D genes are given only for firm matches. Clone size is not always given. Where it is, it says once, few, many or a class for expanded clones.

clone size: NA; J gene: TRBJ2-3; V gene: TRBV11-2; D gene: NA; CDR3 protein: CANNLWHRTDTQYF; CDR3 DNA: TGTGCCAACAACTTATGGCACCGCACAGATACGCAGTATTTT
clone size: NA; J gene: TRBJ2-2; V gene: TRBV28; D gene: NA; CDR3 protein: CASRRFIGTGELFF; CDR3 DNA: TGTGCCAGCAGACGTTTCATAGGCACCGGGGAGCTGTTTTTT
clone size: NA; J gene: TRBJ2-5; V gene: TRBV28; D gene: NA; CDR3 protein: CVSNFVSHRTQYF; CDR3 DNA: TGTGTCAGCAATTTCGTATCTCATCGGACCCAGTACTTC
clone size: many; J gene: TRBJ1-6; V gene: TRBV6-5; D gene: NA; CDR3 protein: CASSSRPNYNSPLHF; CDR3 DNA: TGTGCCAGCAGTTCCCGACCAAACTATAATTCACCCCTCCACTTT
clone size: medium-sized; J gene: TRBJ2-3; V gene: TRBV6-6; D gene: TRBD2; CDR3 protein: CASSYSEREQGDTQYF; CDR3 DNA: TGTGCCAGCAGTTACTCGGAGCGGGAGCAGGGAGATACGCAGTATTTT
clone size: many; J gene: TRBJ1-1; V gene: TRBV28; D gene: NA; CDR3 protein: CASSRDQMNTEAFF; CDR3 DNA: TGTGCCAGCAGTCGGGACCAAATGAACACTGAAGCTTTCTTT
clone size: NA; J gene: TRBJ1-3; V gene: TRBV11-2; D gene: TRBD1; CDR3 protein: CASNSSRGQDVF; CDR3 DNA: TGTGCCAGTAACTCTTCTAGGGGACAGGACGTTTTT
clone size: NA; J gene: TRBJ2-5; V gene: TRBV10-2; D gene: NA; CDR3 protein: CASRLSRVQVTQYF; CDR3 DNA: TGTGCCAGCAGGCTTTCAAGAGTGCAAGTGACTCAGTACTTC
clone size: NA; J gene: TRBJ1-5; V gene: TRBV11-2; D gene: NA; CDR3 protein: CASNLDPGAGQPQHF; CDR3 DNA: TGTGCCAGCAACTTAGATCCGGGGGCTGGACAGCCCCAGCATTTT
clone size: NA; J gene: TRBJ1-4; V gene: TRBV6-6; D gene: NA; CDR3 protein: CTISPPEPGSEKLFF; CDR3 DNA: TGTACCATCAGTCCCCCAGAGCCTGGAAGTGAAAAACTGTTCTTT
clone size: NA; J gene: TRBJ2-3; V gene: TRBV20-1; D gene: NA; CDR3 protein: CVGVASTDTQYF; CDR3 DNA: TGCGTTGGAGTGGCAAGCACAGATACGCAGTATTTT
clone size: many; J gene: TRBJ2-3; V gene: TRBV6-2/TRBV6-3; D gene: NA; CDR3 protein: CASSSAGEGFADTQYF; CDR3 DNA: TGTGCCAGCAGCTCCGCAGGGGAAGGCTTCGCAGATACGCAGTATTTT
clone size: many; J gene: TRBJ2-6; V gene: TRBV12-3/TRBV12-4; D gene: NA; CDR3 protein: CASSRGAAAGANVLTF; CDR3 DNA: TGTGCCAGCAGTAGGGGGGCTGCGGCTGGGGCCAACGTCCTGACTTTC
clone size: few; J gene: TRBJ2-3; V gene: TRBV11-2; D gene: NA; CDR3 protein: CASSLMSSNTDTQYF; CDR3 DNA: TGTGCTAGCAGCTTAATGAGCTCTAACACAGATACGCAGTATTTC
clone size: few; J gene: TRBJ2-6; V gene: TRBV30; D gene: NA; CDR3 protein: CAGTGIPSGANVLTF; CDR3 DNA: TGTGCCGGAACAGGGATTCCTTCTGGGGCCAACGTCCTGACTTTC
clone size: NA; J gene: TRBJ2-6; V gene: TRBV4-2; D gene: TRBD1; CDR3 protein: CASSPYQDRAPVTNVLTF; CDR3 DNA: TGTGCCAGCAGTCCGTACCAGGACAGGGCCCCTGTGACCAACGTCCTGACTTTC
clone size: NA; J gene: TRBJ1-2; V gene: TRBV5-6; D gene: TRBD1; CDR3 protein: CASSPTDRAYGYTF; CDR3 DNA: TGTGCCAGCAGCCCAACAGACAGGGCGTATGGCTACACCTTC
clone size: many; J gene: TRBJ2-5; V gene: TRBV7-9; D gene: NA; CDR3 protein: CASSWTQETQYF; CDR3 DNA: TGTGCCAGCAGTTGGACGCAAGAGACCCAGTACTTC
clone size: NA; J gene: TRBJ1-4; V gene: TRBV29-1; D gene: TRBD1; CDR3 protein: CSIEVRNRGSEKLFF; CDR3 DNA: TGCAGCATTGAAGTTCGAAACAGGGGGAGTGAAAAACTGTTTTTT
clone size: many; J gene: TRBJ2-5; V gene: TRBV28; D gene: NA; CDR3 protein: CASSISWPQTQYF; CDR3 DNA: TGTGCCAGCAGTATATCTTGGCCCCAGACCCAGTACTTC
clone size: NA; J gene: TRBJ2-1; V gene: TRBV29-1; D gene: NA; CDR3 protein: CSVEHSLASEQFF; CDR3 DNA: TGCAGCGTTGAGCATTCCCTGGCTTCTGAGCAGTTCTTC
clone size: NA; J gene: TRBJ2-5; V gene: TRBV11-2; D gene: NA; CDR3 protein: CVSSLSKETQYF; CDR3 DNA: TGTGTCAGCAGCTTGTCCAAAGAGACCCAGTACTTC
clone size: few; J gene: TRBJ1-2; V gene: TRBV12-5; D gene: NA; CDR3 protein: CASDLDGGHGYTF; CDR3 DNA: TGTGCTAGTGATTTGGACGGAGGCCATGGCTACACCTTC
clone size: NA; J gene: TRBJ2-7; V gene: TRBV10-3; D gene: NA; CDR3 protein: CAISQASYVQYF; CDR3 DNA: TGTGCTATCAGCCAGGCGTCCTACGTGCAGTACTTC
clone size: few; J gene: TRBJ1-5; V gene: TRBV7-3; D gene: NA; CDR3 protein: CASSLDGNQPQHF; CDR3 DNA: TGTGCCAGCAGCCTAGATGGCAATCAGCCCCAGCATTTT
clone size: many; J gene: TRBJ2-5; V gene: TRBV4-2; D gene: NA; CDR3 protein: CASSQEGTQETQYF; CDR3 DNA: TGTGCCAGCAGCCAAGAGGGAACCCAAGAGACCCAGTACTTC
clone size: NA; J gene: TRBJ2-3; V gene: TRBV12-3/TRBV12-4; D gene: NA; CDR3 protein: CASSYALVSHPYF; CDR3 DNA: TGTGCAAGCAGTTACGCACTAGTAAGCCATCCGTATTTT
clone size: few; J gene: TRBJ1-3; V gene: TRBV5-1; D gene: TRBD1; CDR3 protein: CASSSTGGPGNTIYF; CDR3 DNA: TGCGCCAGCAGCTCGACAGGGGGCCCAGGAAACACCATATATTTT
clone size: NA; J gene: TRBJ1-3; V gene: TRBV5-6; D gene: NA; CDR3 protein: CASSLWGVRNTIYF; CDR3 DNA: TGTGCCAGCAGCTTGTGGGGAGTCCGAAACACCATATATTTT
clone size: NA; J gene: TRBJ2-1; V gene: TRBV6-1; D gene: NA; CDR3 protein: CARSAKGNNEQFF; CDR3 DNA: TGTGCCCGCAGCGCGAAAGGGAACAATGAGCAGTTCTTC
clone size: few; J gene: TRBJ2-3; V gene: TRBV4-1; D gene: TRBD2; CDR3 protein: CASSQGGMGRGGASDTQYF; CDR3 DNA: TGCGCCAGCAGCCAAGGAGGGATGGGTCGCGGGGGGGCATCAGATACGCAGTATTTT
clone size: NA; J gene: TRBJ2-1; V gene: TRBV28; D gene: NA; CDR3 protein: CASSLMGRVPYNEQFF; CDR3 DNA: TGTGCCAGCAGTTTAATGGGTCGGGTGCCCTACAATGAGCAGTTCTTC
clone size: NA; J gene: TRBJ2-2; V gene: TRBV7-6; D gene: TRBD1; CDR3 protein: CASSSWTGGITNTGELFF; CDR3 DNA: TGTGCCAGCAGCTCGTGGACAGGGGGCATTACAAACACCGGGGAGCTGTTTTTT
clone size: many; J gene: TRBJ1-1; V gene: TRBV2; D gene: NA; CDR3 protein: CASSEALEAFF; CDR3 DNA: TGTGCCAGCAGTGAAGCTCTCGAAGCTTTCTTT
clone size: NA; J gene: TRBJ1-6; V gene: TRBV28; D gene: NA; CDR3 protein: CASTNTLRSNSPLHF; CDR3 DNA: TGTGCCAGCACCAACACGCTCAGAAGCAATTCACCCCTCCACTTT
clone size: NA; J gene: TRBJ2-5; V gene: TRBV12-3/TRBV12-4; D gene: TRBD2; CDR3 protein: CASSTTSEGNMETQYF; CDR3 DNA: TGTGCCAGCAGTACAACTAGCGAGGGCAATATGGAGACCCAGTACTTC
clone size: NA; J gene: TRBJ2-3; V gene: TRBV6-1; D gene: NA; CDR3 protein: CASSEAQRGRTDTEYF; CDR3 DNA: TGTGCCAGCAGTGAAGCGCAGCGAGGAAGGACAGATACGGAGTATTTT
clone size: NA; J gene: TRBJ1-5; V gene: TRBV6-1; D gene: NA; CDR3 protein: CASRVDSSIQPQHF; CDR3 DNA: TGTGCCAGCAGGGTAGACAGTAGCATTCAGCCCCAGCATTTC
clone size: NA; J gene: TRBJ2-2; V gene: TRBV4-2; D gene: TRBD2; CDR3 protein: CTCFSGNSGELFF; CDR3 DNA: TGTACCTGTTTTAGCGGGAACTCCGGGGAGCTGTTTTTT
clone size: NA; J gene: TRBJ2-7; V gene: TRBV6-6; D gene: TRBD1; CDR3 protein: CAGSYEVGGDEQYF; CDR3 DNA: TGTGCCGGCAGTTACGAGGTAGGGGGCGACGAGCAGTATTTC
clone size: NA; J gene: TRBJ2-7; V gene: TRBV2; D gene: NA; CDR3 protein: CASNEDQGAYEQYF; CDR3 DNA: TGTGCCAGCAATGAAGATCAGGGCGCCTACGAGCAGTACTTC
clone size: NA; J gene: TRBJ2-3; V gene: TRBV5-1; D gene: NA; CDR3 protein: CASSLSPQAQYF; CDR3 DNA: TGCGCCAGCAGCTTGTCGCCCCAGGCGCAGTATTTT
clone size: NA; J gene: TRBJ2-3; V gene: TRBV28; D gene: TRBD1; CDR3 protein: CASSFLSGTGTQYF; CDR3 DNA: TGTGCCAGCAGTTTTTTATCGGGGACAGGTACGCAGTATTTT
clone size: many; J gene: TRBJ2-7; V gene: TRBV21-1; D gene: NA; CDR3 protein: CASSKVREQYF; CDR3 DNA: TGTGCCAGCAGCAAAGTCCGGGAGCAGTACTTC
clone size: NA; J gene: TRBJ2-1; V gene: TRBV6-5; D gene: TRBD1; CDR3 protein: CTSSYFPGQKFF; CDR3 DNA: TGTACCAGTAGTTACTTTCCGGGACAGAAGTTCTTC
clone size: NA; J gene: TRBJ2-7; V gene: TRBV5-6; D gene: NA; CDR3 protein: CASSRRTFLGNEQYF; CDR3 DNA: TGTGCCAGCAGCCGCCGCACCTTCTTGGGCAACGAGCAGTACTTC
clone size: NA; J gene: TRBJ1-5; V gene: TRBV4-1; D gene: NA; CDR3 protein: CASSQVGANQPQHF; CDR3 DNA: TGCGCCAGCAGCCAAGTGGGGGCCAATCAACCCCAGCATTTT
clone size: many; J gene: TRBJ2-1; V gene: TRBV5-4; D gene: NA; CDR3 protein: CASSRFTALLYNEQFF; CDR3 DNA: TGTGCCAGCAGCCGATTTACGGCGCTTTTGTACAATGAGCAGTTCTTC
clone size: medium-sized; J gene: TRBJ2-5; V gene: TRBV29-1; D gene: NA; CDR3 protein: CSVVDNQETQYF; CDR3 DNA: TGCAGCGTTGTGGACAACCAAGAGACCCAGTACTTC
clone size: NA; J gene: TRBJ2-1; V gene: TRBV6-2/TRBV6-3; D gene: TRBD2; CDR3 protein: CASSFDSVTSGRDTYNERFF; CDR3 DNA: TGTGCCAGCAGTTTCGATTCCGTGACTAGCGGGAGGGATACCTACAATGAGCGGTTCTTC